Presented here are 7 T cell receptor beta chains from one specimen sequenced in a study of siplizumab effects on memory and regulatory T cells. The assay was immunoSEQ multiplex PCR, and TCRdb's table has in-frame clones only and misses some. The sample has about 100,000 clones, over 90% seen once. Sequencing input: non-Treg CD4+ T cells sorted from blood. The origin of the receptors is a human donor in good health.

V gene TRBV5-1 combines with J gene TRBJ1-2; perhaps TRBD1 as D (6 bases). The germline V gene has CDR1 SGHRS and CDR2 YFSETQ. The CDR3 spans 18 residues. The ends were cut back, 0 bases at V and 2 bases at J, with 20 bases in the middle. CDR3 sequence: CASSLEQQGGLANYGYTF. The CDR3 region has the DNA TGCGCCAGCAGCTTGGAACAACAGGGCGGATTAGCCAACTATGGCTACACCTTC.

The chain employs TRBV12-5 and TRBJ1-5; tentatively, D is TRBD1 (5 bases). This CDR3 comprises 16 residues. The V end lost 5 bases, the J end lost 2 bases, and 16 bases lay between the germline ends. CDR1 and CDR2 (germline): LGHNT, FRNRAP. Written as DNA, the CDR3 is TGTGCTAGTGGTCCTGGTATAGGGGCTGGCAATCAGCCCCAGCATTTT. Its translation: CASGPGIGAGNQPQHF.

This CDR3 reads CASGLVRDEQFF. The CDR3 region has the DNA TGTGCTAGTGGTTTGGTCAGGGATGAGCAGTTCTTC. The chain joins TRBV12-5 to TRBJ2-1; tentatively, D is TRBD1 (5 bases). CDR1 and CDR2 (germline): LGHNT, FRNRAP. The CDR3 consists of 12 residues. Trimming took off 0 bases at V and 8 bases at J, with 5 bases between the two ends.

CDR3: CASSESPDDFSEKQFF. The CDR3 nucleotides are TGCGCCAGCAGTGAGTCGCCAGACGATTTTAGTGAAAAGCAGTTCTTC. The chain links TRBV10-1 to TRBJ2-1; no clear D. The ends were cut back, 0 bases at V and 11 bases at J, with 20 bases in the middle. This CDR3 comprises 16 residues. The germline V gene has CDR1 WNHNN and CDR2 SYGVQD (reference sequence).

CDR3 residues: CASNSGSNYEQYF. The CDR3 DNA is TGTGCCAGCAACTCCGGGAGTAATTACGAGCAGTACTTC. The genes are TRBV6-1 and TRBJ2-7; tentatively, D is TRBD2 (6 bases). CDR1 is MNHNS and CDR2 is SASEGT in the germline V gene. V lost 7 bases, J lost 4 bases, and 14 bases lay in between. This CDR3 has 13 amino acids.

The chain recombines TRBV30 with TRBJ1-1, with D perhaps matching TRBD1 (6 bases). Germline CDR1 GTSNPN, CDR2 SVGIG (reference sequence). The V and J ends lost 2 bases and 5 bases respectively, with 15 bases between them. CDR3 size: 14 residues. DNA for the CDR3: TGTGCCTGGAGTAAGGGACACTCGGGAACTGAAGCTTTCTTT. It is translated as CAWSKGHSGTEAFF. The complete variable domain, with remaining parts taken from reference TRBV30 and TRBJ1-1, reads SQTIHQWPATLVQPVGSPLSLECTVEGTSNPNLYWYRQAAGRGLQLLFYSVGIGQISSEVPQNLSASRPQDRQFILSSKKLLLSDSGFYLCAWSKGHSGTEAFFGQGTRLTVV.

CDR3 bases: TGCGCCAGCACGGGGAACACCGGGGAGCTGTTTTTT. Its protein is CASTGNTGELFF. The rearrangement joins TRBV5-1 to TRBJ2-2; D is unresolved. This CDR3 has 12 amino acids. The V end lost 6 bases, the J end lost 1 base, and 4 bases lay between the germline ends. Germline CDR1 is SGHRS and CDR2 is YFSETQ.